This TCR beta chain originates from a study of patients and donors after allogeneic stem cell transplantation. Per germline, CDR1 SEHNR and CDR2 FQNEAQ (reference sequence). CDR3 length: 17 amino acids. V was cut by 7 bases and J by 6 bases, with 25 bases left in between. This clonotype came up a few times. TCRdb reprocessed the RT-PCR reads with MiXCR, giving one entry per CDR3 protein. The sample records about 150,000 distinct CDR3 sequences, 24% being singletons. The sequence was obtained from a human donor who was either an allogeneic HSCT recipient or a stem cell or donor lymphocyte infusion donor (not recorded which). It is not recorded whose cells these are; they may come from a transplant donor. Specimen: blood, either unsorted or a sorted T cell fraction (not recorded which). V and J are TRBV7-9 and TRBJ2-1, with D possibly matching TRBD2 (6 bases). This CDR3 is CASNGGTLMVHTNEQFF. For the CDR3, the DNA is TGTGCCAGCAACGGAGGGACTCTTATGGTACACACCAATGAGCAGTTCTTC.